This is a list of T cell receptor beta chains from one sample in a study of cytomegalovirus exposure and HLA in healthy donors. Produced via immunoSEQ multiplex PCR; TCRdb's table is partial and in-frame only. In the table there are some 220,000 clones, roughly 84% of which are singletons. Material for sequencing was PBMCs. These receptors all come from a girl aged 2 to 10 in good health and CMV-seronegative. Each CDR3 is given with its conserved first and last residue. Fields, in order: D gene, V gene, clone size, J gene, CDR3 DNA, CDR3 protein. The D gene is left open where the match is weak. Expanded clones get a size class; other rows say once, few or many, or leave the size out.

D: TRBD2
V: TRBV5-6
size: -
J: TRBJ2-3
DNA: TGTGCCTCGGGAGGACTAGCAGCCACAGATACGCAGTATTTT
CDR3: CASGGLAATDTQYF

D: -
V: TRBV20-1
size: -
J: TRBJ1-2
DNA: TGCAGTGCTAGACCCGGGAGTGGCTACACCTTC
CDR3: CSARPGSGYTF

D: TRBD1
V: TRBV6-5
size: -
J: TRBJ2-7
DNA: TGTGCCAGCAGTTACGGGACAGGGATCGAGCAGTACTTC
CDR3: CASSYGTGIEQYF

D: TRBD2
V: TRBV9
size: -
J: TRBJ2-1
DNA: TGTGCCAGCAGCCTTAGCGGGGGGAACTACAATGAGCAGTTCTTC
CDR3: CASSLSGGNYNEQFF

D: TRBD1
V: TRBV6-5
size: -
J: TRBJ2-3
DNA: TGTGCCAGCAGTCGGACAGGGGTTAGCACAGATACGCAGTATTTT
CDR3: CASSRTGVSTDTQYF

D: -
V: TRBV5-1
size: -
J: TRBJ2-7
DNA: TGCGCCAGCAGCCAGCGGGCGGCTAGCTCCTACGAGCAGTACTTC
CDR3: CASSQRAASSYEQYF

D: TRBD1
V: TRBV27
size: few
J: TRBJ2-7
DNA: TGTGCCAGCAGCCATCAGGGGACAGCCTACGAGCAGTACTTC
CDR3: CASSHQGTAYEQYF

D: TRBD2
V: TRBV27
size: few
J: TRBJ2-5
DNA: TGTGCCAGCCGACCGGGACTAGTGGGAGAGACCCAGTACTTC
CDR3: CASRPGLVGETQYF

D: TRBD1
V: TRBV10-1
size: -
J: TRBJ2-1
DNA: TGCGCCAGCAGTTTCCGGGACAGGGAGGACAATGAGCAGTTCTTC
CDR3: CASSFRDREDNEQFF

D: -
V: TRBV13
size: -
J: TRBJ1-1
DNA: TGTGCCAGCAGTTCGGGGTGGACTGAAGCTTTCTTT
CDR3: CASSSGWTEAFF

D: -
V: TRBV6-5
size: -
J: TRBJ1-5
DNA: TGTGCCAGCAGTTTGAAGGGGGTCAATCAGCCCCAGCATTTT
CDR3: CASSLKGVNQPQHF

D: TRBD1
V: TRBV2
size: -
J: TRBJ1-1
DNA: TGTGCCAGCAGGGCCAGGGGGGTTGTCGCTGAAGCTTTCTTT
CDR3: CASRARGVVAEAFF

D: -
V: TRBV27
size: few
J: TRBJ1-1
DNA: TGTGCCAGCAGTTTATTTTCTGTGGCAGTCGATAACACTGAAGCTTTCTTT
CDR3: CASSLFSVAVDNTEAFF

D: TRBD1
V: TRBV7-9
size: -
J: TRBJ2-5
DNA: TGTGCCAGCAGCTCCCGGAGGGACAGGGAAAGGGAGACCCAGTACTTC
CDR3: CASSSRRDRERETQYF

D: -
V: TRBV2
size: -
J: TRBJ2-7
DNA: TGTGCCAGCACACAGGCTTACGAGCAGTACTTC
CDR3: CASTQAYEQYF

D: TRBD1
V: TRBV6-5
size: -
J: TRBJ1-3
DNA: TGTGCCAGCAGTTACTCCAACAGGGGGAACGGAAACACCATATATTTT
CDR3: CASSYSNRGNGNTIYF

D: -
V: TRBV6-6
size: -
J: TRBJ1-2
DNA: TGTGCCAGCAGTTATCTGGGGGCCAACTATGGCTACACCTTC
CDR3: CASSYLGANYGYTF

D: -
V: TRBV27
size: -
J: TRBJ1-4
DNA: TGTGCCAGCAGTGACAGGTTGGAGTTTGAAAAACTGTTTTTT
CDR3: CASSDRLEFEKLFF

D: TRBD1
V: TRBV27
size: -
J: TRBJ1-2
DNA: TGTGCCAGCAGTTTATCAGGGGGCGGTAACTATGGCTACACCTTC
CDR3: CASSLSGGGNYGYTF

D: TRBD1
V: TRBV9
size: -
J: TRBJ2-4
DNA: TGTGCCAGCAGCGTACAGGGGGAAAACATTCAGTACTTC
CDR3: CASSVQGENIQYF

D: TRBD1
V: TRBV14
size: -
J: TRBJ2-7
DNA: TGTGCCAGCAGCCCCCAGGGGACAGGAAGGGGGGTATACGAGCAGTACTTC
CDR3: CASSPQGTGRGVYEQYF

D: -
V: TRBV18
size: -
J: TRBJ1-5
DNA: TGTGCCAGCTCACGGGGGGATGTAAGCAATCAGCCCCAGCATTTT
CDR3: CASSRGDVSNQPQHF

D: TRBD1
V: TRBV29-1
size: once
J: TRBJ2-1
DNA: TGCAGCGTTAGACAGGGCAATGAGCAGTTCTTC
CDR3: CSVRQGNEQFF

D: TRBD1
V: TRBV2
size: -
J: TRBJ2-7
DNA: TGTGCCAGCAGTGAAGTAGGGACAGGGGTTTACGAGCAGTACTTC
CDR3: CASSEVGTGVYEQYF

D: -
V: TRBV19
size: few
J: TRBJ1-5
DNA: TGTGCCAGTAGTATGCGGGGAGTACGGAATCAGCCCCAGCATTTT
CDR3: CASSMRGVRNQPQHF

D: -
V: TRBV6-1
size: -
J: TRBJ1-1
DNA: TGTGCCAGCAGTGAATCCCGTCGACAGAACACTGAAGCTTTCTTT
CDR3: CASSESRRQNTEAFF

D: -
V: TRBV9
size: -
J: TRBJ2-6
DNA: TGTGCCAGCAGTGCCGACAGGTCCACCTCTGGGGCCAACGTCCTGACTTTC
CDR3: CASSADRSTSGANVLTF

D: -
V: TRBV10-2
size: -
J: TRBJ2-2
DNA: TGCGCCACCCGGGCCGGGGAGCTGTTTTTT
CDR3: CATRAGELFF

D: TRBD1
V: TRBV7-9
size: -
J: TRBJ1-2
DNA: TGTGCCAGCAGCTCAGAGGGACAGGGGGGCAAGGGCTATGGCTACACCTTC
CDR3: CASSSEGQGGKGYGYTF

D: TRBD1
V: TRBV29-1
size: -
J: TRBJ1-2
DNA: TGCAGCGTTTGGGGACGGACAGGGTGGGACTATGGCTACACCTTC
CDR3: CSVWGRTGWDYGYTF

D: -
V: TRBV10-3
size: -
J: TRBJ1-2
DNA: TGTGCCATCAGTGACAGGGGCAGGTTGGACTATGGCTACACCTTC
CDR3: CAISDRGRLDYGYTF

D: TRBD1
V: TRBV5-4
size: -
J: TRBJ1-3
DNA: TGTGCCAGCAGCTACTACAGGGGGAGGAGAAACACCATATATTTT
CDR3: CASSYYRGRRNTIYF

D: -
V: TRBV4-1
size: -
J: TRBJ1-6
DNA: TGCGCCAGCAGCCAGGACCGGACTGTTAATTCACCCCTCCACTTT
CDR3: CASSQDRTVNSPLHF

D: -
V: TRBV6-1
size: -
J: TRBJ1-6
DNA: TGTGCCAGCAGTGGCCGGGACTCCAGCTCCTATAATTCACCCCTCCACTTT
CDR3: CASSGRDSSSYNSPLHF

D: TRBD2
V: TRBV7-2
size: few
J: TRBJ2-2
DNA: TGTGCCAGCAGCTTAGCGTGGCTAGCGGGAGAAAAGACCGGGGAGCTGTTTTTT
CDR3: CASSLAWLAGEKTGELFF

D: -
V: TRBV10-2
size: -
J: TRBJ1-4
DNA: TGCGCCAGCAGGAGGGGGTTCCCTAATGAAAAACTGTTTTTT
CDR3: CASRRGFPNEKLFF

D: TRBD2
V: TRBV5-1
size: once
J: TRBJ2-5
DNA: TGCGCCAGCAGCTTGGTTGGGACTAGCGGGGGGCAAGAGACCCAGTACTTC
CDR3: CASSLVGTSGGQETQYF

D: -
V: TRBV5-4
size: -
J: TRBJ2-1
DNA: TGTGCCAGCAGCTTGTACAAGCTAGCGTCCACCTACAATGAGCAGTTCTTC
CDR3: CASSLYKLASTYNEQFF

D: -
V: TRBV5-4
size: -
J: TRBJ2-7
DNA: TGTGCCAGCAGCTTTCGCGGCGAGCAGTACTTC
CDR3: CASSFRGEQYF

D: -
V: TRBV20-1
size: -
J: TRBJ2-1
DNA: TGCAGTGCCCATAGAGCCGATGAGCAGTTCTTC
CDR3: CSAHRADEQFF

D: -
V: TRBV6-6
size: -
J: TRBJ2-5
DNA: TGTGCCAGCAGCCTCGGGAGAGAGGAGACCCAGTACTTC
CDR3: CASSLGREETQYF

D: -
V: TRBV2
size: -
J: TRBJ2-3
DNA: TGTGCCAGCAGTGAGCGAGATACGCAGTATTTT
CDR3: CASSERDTQYF

D: -
V: TRBV7-9
size: -
J: TRBJ1-1
DNA: TGTGCCAGCAGCTTATCTTGGATGCGGGCTTTCTTT
CDR3: CASSLSWMRAFF

D: TRBD2
V: TRBV4-1
size: -
J: TRBJ2-5
DNA: TGCGCCAGCAGCCAGCTAGCGGGGGGCCCCCTCCAAGAGACCCAGTACTTC
CDR3: CASSQLAGGPLQETQYF

D: TRBD1
V: TRBV12-5
size: -
J: TRBJ1-1
DNA: TGTGCTAGTGGGAAGACCTTAGGACAGGGGAACACTGAAGCTTTCTTT
CDR3: CASGKTLGQGNTEAFF

D: -
V: TRBV5-6
size: -
J: TRBJ2-7
DNA: TGTGCCAGCAGCCAGAATCCACCCGGGTCTGGATTCTACGAGCAGTACTTC
CDR3: CASSQNPPGSGFYEQYF

D: TRBD1
V: TRBV4-1
size: -
J: TRBJ1-2
DNA: TGCGCCAGCAGCCAAGATCGGACAGGGGATAACTATGGCTACACCTTC
CDR3: CASSQDRTGDNYGYTF

D: -
V: TRBV10-3
size: -
J: TRBJ2-7
DNA: TGTGCCATCGCGGAAGCGATCCACGAGCAGTACTTC
CDR3: CAIAEAIHEQYF

D: TRBD2
V: TRBV14
size: once
J: TRBJ2-7
DNA: TGTGCCAGCAGCCAAGGCCTAGCGGGGGGAGCCTACGAGCAGTACTTC
CDR3: CASSQGLAGGAYEQYF

D: TRBD1
V: TRBV10-3
size: -
J: TRBJ2-2
DNA: TGTGCCATAACCGACAGGGGTTGGAACACCGGGGAGCTGTTTTTT
CDR3: CAITDRGWNTGELFF

D: -
V: TRBV5-1
size: -
J: TRBJ1-2
DNA: TGCGCCAGCAGCTCCCGGGGACATCCTAACTATGGCTACACCTTC
CDR3: CASSSRGHPNYGYTF

D: TRBD2
V: TRBV5-4
size: -
J: TRBJ2-1
DNA: TGTGCCAGCAGCCCGACTAGCGGGAGCTCCTACAATGAGCAGTTCTTC
CDR3: CASSPTSGSSYNEQFF

D: TRBD2
V: TRBV18
size: -
J: TRBJ2-3
DNA: TGTGCCAGCTCACCGCTAGGACTAGCGGGACTTAGCACAGATACGCAGTATTTT
CDR3: CASSPLGLAGLSTDTQYF

D: -
V: TRBV19
size: -
J: TRBJ2-3
DNA: TGTGCCAGTAGTCACCGGTTTGTGCGGGAAGATACGCAGTATTTT
CDR3: CASSHRFVREDTQYF

D: -
V: TRBV19
size: -
J: TRBJ2-7
DNA: TGTGCCAGTAGTATAGTTCCGGCACAGCTCCACGAGCAGTACTTC
CDR3: CASSIVPAQLHEQYF

D: -
V: TRBV12-2
size: -
J: TRBJ2-1
DNA: TGTGCAAGTCGCTTAGCGCCTAGCGGGAGCAATGAGCAGTTCTTC
CDR3: CASRLAPSGSNEQFF

D: TRBD2
V: TRBV5-1
size: few
J: TRBJ2-1
DNA: TGCGCCAGCACGCAAGCGGGAGGTTCCTACAATGAGCAGTTCTTC
CDR3: CASTQAGGSYNEQFF

D: -
V: TRBV15
size: -
J: TRBJ2-5
DNA: TGTGCCACCAGCACCGGGGGTATAGAGACCCAGTACTTC
CDR3: CATSTGGIETQYF

D: -
V: TRBV7-9
size: -
J: TRBJ1-1
DNA: TGTTCCAGCAGCTCCTCCGGGAGTGAAGCTTTCTTT
CDR3: CSSSSSGSEAFF

D: TRBD1
V: TRBV5-4
size: -
J: TRBJ2-7
DNA: TGTGCCAGCAGCTTGGGGAACAGGGGGACCTACGAGCAGTACTTC
CDR3: CASSLGNRGTYEQYF